These T cell receptor beta chains were read from a single sample in a study of blood T cell repertoires in COVID-19. Sequencing used immunoSEQ multiplex PCR; TCRdb keeps in-frame clones, though not all of them. The table includes around 200,000 clones, about 80% detected once. The sequenced sample consisted of peripheral blood. The receptors shown here come from a human donor with acute or convalescent COVID-19. The donor label of this sample is uncertain. CDR3s include the opening cysteine and the closing phenylalanine or tryptophan. The D gene is left open where the match is weak. Expanded clones get a size class; other rows say once, few or many, or leave the size out.

>12|TRBV30|-|-|TRBJ1-2
TGTGCCTGGAGTGTAGCATTCTATGGCTACACCTTC
CAWSVAFYGYTF
>16|TRBV7-2|-|TRBD1|TRBJ2-2
TGTGCCAGCAGCCCCGACGGGACAGGTTACACCGGGGAGCTGTTTTTT
CASSPDGTGYTGELFF
>15|TRBV11-2|-|TRBD1|TRBJ1-5
TGTGCCAGCAGCATCACAGGGGGCGGCAATCAGCCCCAGCATTTT
CASSITGGGNQPQHF
>18|TRBV7-3|-|TRBD2|TRBJ2-3
TGTGCCAGCAGCCCGGCGGGGCTAGCGGGGGGGGAGACAGATACGCAGTATTTT
CASSPAGLAGGETDTQYF
>12|TRBV5-1|-|-|TRBJ2-1
TGCGCCAGCAGCCCCCCTACCAATGAGCAGTTCTTC
CASSPPTNEQFF
>11|TRBV27|-|-|TRBJ2-7
TGTGCCAGCAGTTTGCGGACAGAGGGTGTCTTC
CASSLRTEGVF
>12|TRBV12-3/TRBV12-4|-|TRBD2|TRBJ2-2
TGTGCCTCCCGGGGGGACACCGGGGAGCTGTTTTTT
CASRGDTGELFF
>14|TRBV28|-|-|TRBJ1-1
TGTGCCAGCAGTTTGGTCCGGGTAAACACTGAAGCTTTCTTT
CASSLVRVNTEAFF
>15|TRBV6-6|-|-|TRBJ2-7
TGTGCCAGCAGTCCAAGACAGCCTCAGGCCCACGAGCAGTACTTC
CASSPRQPQAHEQYF
>13|TRBV3-1/TRBV3-2|-|-|TRBJ2-7
TGTGCCAGCAGCCAAGTTGGGAGGGGGGAGCAGTACTTC
CASSQVGRGEQYF
>18|TRBV7-2|-|TRBD2|TRBJ2-1
TGTGCCAGCAGCTTAGCCGGGACTAGCGGGGGGGCTTACAATGAGCAGTTCTTC
CASSLAGTSGGAYNEQFF
>11|TRBV14|-|-|TRBJ2-7
TGTGCCAGCAGTTCCGGGTTGATCGGGTACTTC
CASSSGLIGYF
>15|TRBV27|-|-|TRBJ2-1
TGTGCCAGCAGTTATGGACTCTCGGGGGGCGATGAGCAGTTCTTC
CASSYGLSGGDEQFF
>16|TRBV7-2|-|-|TRBJ1-5
TGTGCCAGCAGCTTGAACGGACAGATTAGCAATCAGCCCCAGCATTTT
CASSLNGQISNQPQHF
>14|TRBV5-4|-|-|TRBJ2-7
TGTGCCAGCAGCTTTGGGGGACTTTCCTACGAGCAGTACTTC
CASSFGGLSYEQYF
>15|TRBV9|-|-|TRBJ2-5
TGTGCCAGCAGCGGCCCTGGAGGTGGAGTTACGACCCAGTACTTC
CASSGPGGGVTTQYF
>16|TRBV7-9|-|-|TRBJ1-3
TGTGCCAGCAGCTCGGACAGACCGTTCTCTGGAAACACCATATATTTT
CASSSDRPFSGNTIYF
>14|TRBV27|-|-|TRBJ2-3
TGTGCCAGCGGAAACAGGGAGGGGACAGATACGCAGTATTTT
CASGNREGTDTQYF
>11|TRBV6-4|-|TRBD1|TRBJ2-7
TGTGCCAAGGACAGGGGCTACGAGCAGTACTTC
CAKDRGYEQYF
>14|TRBV5-1|-|TRBD1|TRBJ1-5
TGCGCCAGCAGCTTGGAAGGGGGCGGGCAGCCCCAGCATTTT
CASSLEGGGQPQHF
>13|TRBV29-1|few|TRBD1|TRBJ2-7
TGCAGCGCCACCGGGACAGGTAGCTACGAGCAGTACTTC
CSATGTGSYEQYF
>18|TRBV21-1|-|-|TRBJ1-5
TGTGCCAGCAGCATTCGACAGGGGGCGAGGGATAGCAATCAGCCCCAGCATTTT
CASSIRQGARDSNQPQHF
>14|TRBV5-4|-|TRBD1|TRBJ2-3
TGTGCCAGCAGCTGGGGACAGGGGGCAGATACGCAGTATTTT
CASSWGQGADTQYF
>16|TRBV18|-|TRBD2|TRBJ2-1
TGTGCCAGCTCACCCCCGACTGGAAGCGGGGGTTTATGGCAGTTCTTC
CASSPPTGSGGLWQFF
>14|TRBV5-6|-|TRBD1|TRBJ2-4
TGTGCCAGCAGCAAGGACAGGGTTGCAAACATTCAGTACTTC
CASSKDRVANIQYF
>16|TRBV11-2|-|-|TRBJ2-5
TGTGCCAGCAGCTACGACGGACAGAACTCGTGGGAGACCCAGTACTTC
CASSYDGQNSWETQYF
>16|TRBV6-4|few|TRBD2|TRBJ2-1
TGTGCCAGCAGCAAGGGACTAGCGGGGTCCTACAATGAGCAGTTCTTC
CASSKGLAGSYNEQFF